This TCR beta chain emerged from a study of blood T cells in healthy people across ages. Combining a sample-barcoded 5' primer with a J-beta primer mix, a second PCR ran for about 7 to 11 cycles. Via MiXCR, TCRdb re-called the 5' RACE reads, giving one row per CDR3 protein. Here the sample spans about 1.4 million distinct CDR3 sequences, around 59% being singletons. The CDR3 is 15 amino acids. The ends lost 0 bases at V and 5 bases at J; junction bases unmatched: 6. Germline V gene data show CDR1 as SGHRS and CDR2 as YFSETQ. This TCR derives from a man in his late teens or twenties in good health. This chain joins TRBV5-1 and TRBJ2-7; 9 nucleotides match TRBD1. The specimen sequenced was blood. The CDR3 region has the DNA TGCGCCAGCAGCTTGGAAGGGACAGGGTACCACGAGCAGTACTTC. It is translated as CASSLEGTGYHEQYF.